Included here is one T cell receptor beta chain sequence, with context. In germline, CDR1 is DFQATT, CDR2 SNEGSKA (reference sequence). Losses at the gene ends were 6 bases for V and 5 bases for J; bases not matched to a gene: 13. The CDR3 spans 16 residues. This entry comes from a study of blood T cells in healthy people across ages. It was with a sample-barcoded 5' primer and a J-beta primer mix that a second PCR of roughly 7 to 12 cycles was run. Through a template-switch adaptor with 12 random nucleotides, each cDNA molecule received a tag. MiXCR, run by TCRdb on the 5' RACE reads, gives a single entry per CDR3 protein. The table includes about 400,000 distinct CDR3 sequences, approximately 51% detected once.

Specimen: blood. The sequence was obtained from a man aged 55 to 69 in good health. The chain combines TRBV20-1 with TRBJ2-5; 12 positions agree with TRBD2. The CDR3 nucleotides read TGCAGTGCAACACCGCTAGCGGGAGGGTTTCGGGAGACCCAGTACTTC. As protein: CSATPLAGGFRETQYF.